A selection of T cell receptor beta chains follows, all from one sample in a study of regulatory T cells in long-lasting Graves disease. TCRdb reanalysed the multiplex PCR reads using MiXCR and keeps one entry per CDR3 protein. The sample shows roughly 400,000 distinct CDR3 sequences, under 25% of them seen only once. Sequenced here: peripheral blood mononuclear cells (PBMCs), sampled when the disease was refractory, from a patient treated with antithyroid drugs. These receptors were taken from a female donor with Graves disease. Both conserved end residues are part of each CDR3.

>TRBJ2-6|TRBV15
CATSRDPRTDTTTGANVLTF
>TRBJ2-7|TRBV7-9
CASSSTGQGYEQYF
>TRBJ2-5|TRBV6-1
CASSHTSGSVQETQYF
>TRBJ2-4|TRBV7-8
CASSFLSDIQYF
>TRBJ1-5|TRBV3-1
CASSQGGPSGQPQHF
>TRBJ2-7|TRBV2
CASSTGLYEQYF
>TRBJ2-7|TRBV7-2
CASSFATQEQYF
>TRBJ2-5|TRBV18
CASSPGGQGEETQYF
>TRBJ1-3|TRBV6-1
CASKKWRDSDGNTIYF
>TRBJ2-7|TRBV27
CASSYGTGGGEQYF
>TRBJ2-7|TRBV2
CASSEIQGAFLHF
>TRBJ2-2|TRBV10-2
CASSEPSRLAGDGTGELFF
>TRBJ2-5|TRBV10-3
CATSVAGATETQYF
>TRBJ2-5|TRBV29-1
CSVNAGGETQYF
>TRBJ2-5|TRBV12-3/TRBV12-4
CASSLTGTGGRETQYF
>TRBJ1-2|TRBV7-2
CASSLARQGSGYGYTF
>TRBJ1-1|TRBV7-6
CASSYELNTGAFF
>TRBJ2-7|TRBV20-1
CSASDTFEQYF
>TRBJ1-6|TRBV19
CASSTRGNSPLHF
>TRBJ2-1|TRBV6-2/TRBV6-3
CASRQGRGRYNEQFF
>TRBJ1-1|TRBV7-2
CASSSLGTPNTEAFF
>TRBJ2-2|TRBV2
CASSEAGGNTGELFF
>TRBJ2-3|TRBV4-1
CASSQDSAGSLSDTQYF
>TRBJ2-7|TRBV11-2
CASSPPAGSYEQYF
>TRBJ1-2|TRBV20-1
CSAPPQGVYGYTF
>TRBJ2-4|TRBV28
CASSSSPSTKNIQYF
>TRBJ2-7|TRBV2
CASSVGRGSYEQYF
>TRBJ2-2|TRBV6-2/TRBV6-3
CASDPWGLASTGELFF
>TRBJ2-7|TRBV2
CVSTWTSGRNEQYF
>TRBJ2-7|TRBV19
CASSIDGSYEQYF
>TRBJ2-2|TRBV20-1
CSAEDTDGYTGELFF
>TRBJ1-2|TRBV6-2/TRBV6-3
CASSERQGGNYGYTF
>TRBJ2-1|TRBV27
CASSAIRGTSGRAIHNEQFF
>TRBJ1-1|TRBV29-1
CSARKGGNTEAFF
>TRBJ2-2|TRBV7-9
CASSLMPGLAGGVTGELFF
>TRBJ1-1|TRBV4-3
CASSQEGLVGQKNTEAFF
>TRBJ2-7|TRBV28
CASSLAGGSEEQYF
>TRBJ2-7|TRBV20-1
CSATMAGLGRGYEQYF
>TRBJ2-2|TRBV6-2/TRBV6-3
CASSLGPSGSPGELFF
>TRBJ2-7|TRBV29-1
CSVETGSSYEQYF
>TRBJ2-7|TRBV28
CASSSRDWAYEQYF
>TRBJ1-5|TRBV18
CASSPGGRLDTQHF
>TRBJ2-7|TRBV4-3
CASSQDKGTSYEQYF